Presented here are 24 T cell receptor beta chains from one specimen sequenced in a study of T cell repertoires in ileal Crohn's disease. Time point denoted: proximal margin of the surgical specimen (macroscopically non-inflamed). Assay used: immunoSEQ multiplex PCR; TCRdb lists only in-frame clones, some missing. The data show thousands of clones, 78% seen once. Sequencing input: ileal tissue. The source is an adult with Crohn's disease.

This clone has just one count. The rearrangement links TRBV4-3 to TRBJ1-2, with D possibly being TRBD1 (5 bases). The CDR3 runs to 18 residues. The germline V and J ends were trimmed by 0 bases and 0 bases, with 17 bases remaining between them. CDR1 and CDR2 from the germline V gene are LGHNA and YSLEER. CDR3 region: CASSQDLGHTSTNYGYTF. CDR3 in DNA: TGCGCCAGCAGCCAAGATCTTGGACATACCTCAACTAACTATGGCTACACCTTC.

This clone was seen more than once but under ten times. The rearrangement uses TRBV15 and TRBJ1-2; D not resolved. The germline V gene encodes CDR1 LNHNV and CDR2 YYDKDF (reference sequence). Trimming left V 1 base short and J 8 bases short, with 20 bases between. The CDR3 contains 16 residues. For the CDR3, the DNA is TGTGCCACCAGCAGAGGAGGTATCCTTGGAGGTCTCGGCTACACCTTC. Its protein product is CATSRGGILGGLGYTF.

The chain joins TRBV19 to TRBJ1-5, with TRBD1 identical over 10 bases. V shed 6 bases and J 2 bases; nucleotides not matched to a gene: 10. Germline CDR1 LNHDA, CDR2 SQIVND (reference sequence). CDR3 length: 17 amino acids. CDR3 sequence reads: CASRNPGGTGGNQPQHF. The DNA of the CDR3 is TGTGCCAGTAGAAACCCTGGGGGGACAGGGGGCAATCAGCCCCAGCATTTT. The full variable domain, its missing parts supplied by reference TRBV19 and TRBJ1-5, is DGGITQSPKYLFRKEGQNVTLSCEQNLNHDAMYWYRQDPGQGLRLIYYSQIVNDFQKGDIAEGYSVSREKKESFPLTVTSAQKNPTAFYLCASRNPGGTGGNQPQHFGDGTRLSIL.

This chain links TRBV18 with TRBJ2-3; 8 nucleotides match TRBD2. After removal of 6 bases from V and 7 bases from J, the junction contained 9 bases not matched to a gene. This CDR3 has 14 residues. Germline CDR1 KGHSH, CDR2 LQKENI. This chain's CDR3 is CASSPTAGVNTQYF. CDR3 nucleotide sequence: TGTGCCAGCTCTCCTACAGCGGGGGTAAATACGCAGTATTTT.

This clone appeared once. V gene TRBV11-2 combines with J gene TRBJ1-3; 11 bases agree with TRBD1. The CDR3 contains 15 residues. Germline trimming cut 5 bases from V and 5 bases from J; bases unmatched to any gene: 5. CDR1 is SGHAT, CDR2 FQNNGV, per germline. CDR3 region: CASSLGTGGRNTIYF. CDR3 in DNA: TGTGCCAGCAGCCTCGGGACAGGGGGAAGAAACACCATATATTTT.

This chain uses TRBV6-1 with TRBJ2-7, with TRBD1 matching over 9 bases. The CDR3 sequence is 15 residues long. J was trimmed by 3 bases and V by 5 bases; bases with no gene match: 8. Germline CDR1 is MNHNS and CDR2 is SASEGT. The CDR3 is CASSFPGQGNYEQYF. The DNA for the CDR3 is TGTGCCAGCAGTTTTCCGGGACAGGGAAACTACGAGCAGTACTTC.

V usage is TRBV10-3 and J usage is TRBJ2-3; TRBD2 is a possible D gene (6 bases). CDR3 length equals 15 residues. Germline lookup yields CDR1 ENHRY and CDR2 SYGVKD. The V end was cut by 1 base, the J end by 4 bases, with 12 bases between. Here the CDR3 reads CAISELDGSSDTQYF. The CDR3 bases are TGTGCCATCAGTGAGTTGGACGGGAGCTCAGATACGCAGTATTTT.

This clone was seen once. The chain combines TRBV28 with TRBJ1-5; a possible D gene is TRBD1 (5 bases). Trimming cost V 5 bases and J 0 bases, with 11 bases left between them. CDR1 is MDHEN, CDR2 SYDVKM, per germline. The CDR3 runs 15 residues. The CDR3, as DNA: TGTGCCAGCAGTACCGCAGGGTATAGCAATCAGCCCCAGCATTTT. It is translated as CASSTAGYSNQPQHF. Variable domain in full (rest from reference TRBV28 and TRBJ1-5): DVKVTQSSRYLVKRTGEKVFLECVQDMDHENMFWYRQDPGLGLRLIYFSYDVKMKEKGDIPEGYSVSREKKERFSLILESASTNQTSMYLCASSTAGYSNQPQHFGDGTRLSIL.

The gene calls are TRBV2 and TRBJ1-4, with unresolved D. CDR3 size: 14 residues. Between the trimmed V and J ends, which lost 7 bases and 5 bases, there was a span of 14 bases. Germline values: CDR1 SNHLY, CDR2 FYNNEI. CDR3 sequence (DNA): TGTGCCAGCAAGGATAGGACCGCAAATGAAAAACTGTTTTTT. This translates into CASKDRTANEKLFF.

The chain joins TRBV4-2 to TRBJ1-1; no clear D. Trimming pared 4 bases from V and 3 bases from J, leaving 12 bases between. This CDR3 comprises 14 residues. Germline-derived CDR1 and CDR2 are LGHNA and YNFKEQ. The DNA of the CDR3 is TGTGCCAGCAGCCCCGGGCAGGAATACACTGAAGCTTTCTTT. It encodes CASSPGQEYTEAFF.

The V gene is TRBV11-1, the J gene TRBJ1-1, with a weak D call TRBD1 (6 bases). The CDR3 consists of 15 residues. Germline lookup yields CDR1 SGHAT and CDR2 FQDESV (reference sequence). V was trimmed by 3 bases and J by 2 bases, leaving 13 bases between them. Here the CDR3 DNA reads TGTGCCAGCAGCTTTTTCAGGGGCGTCAACACTGAAGCTTTCTTT. The encoded protein is CASSFFRGVNTEAFF.

This clone was counted only a few times. J is TRBJ2-3 and V is TRBV29-1, with 10 bases lining up with TRBD2. The J segment lost 1 base and the V segment lost 4 bases, leaving 2 bases of the junction unmatched. This CDR3 is built from 14 residues. The V gene's germline CDR1 is SQVTM and CDR2 ANQGSEA. CDR3 in DNA: TGCAGCGTTGGACTAGCGGGTGGCACAGATACGCAGTATTTT. Translating gives CSVGLAGGTDTQYF.

This chain links TRBV28 with TRBJ2-3, with 10 bases matching TRBD2. This CDR3 is 15 amino acids long. Germline loops: CDR1 MDHEN, CDR2 SYDVKM. With V trimmed by 3 bases and J by 5 bases, 5 bases remained unmatched. In nucleotides, the CDR3 is TGTGCCAGCAGTTTGAGCGGGAGGGCCGTAGATACGCAGTATTTT. This codes for CASSLSGRAVDTQYF.

The V call is TRBV15, the J call TRBJ2-1, with 7 nucleotides matching TRBD2. The length of the CDR3 is 15 residues. Per germline, CDR1 LNHNV and CDR2 YYDKDF (reference sequence). Trimming removed 5 bases from V and 7 bases from J; junction bases left unmatched: 11. The CDR3 bases are TGTGCCACCAGCGGAAAAACTAGCGTCGTGAATGAGCAGTTCTTC. The encoded protein is CATSGKTSVVNEQFF.

In the case of this clone: Germline is not matched at one junction end, which may reflect a read error. The rearrangement links TRBV6-5 to TRBJ2-2; TRBD2 is a possible D gene (5 bases). The CDR3 contains 12 residues. Germline V gene lookup returns CDR1 MNHEY and CDR2 SVGAGI. CDR3 sequence reads: CASTVKNRGAVF. CDR3 in DNA: TGTGCCAGCACCGTTAAAAACCGGGGAGCTGTTTTT.

V is TRBV5-6 and J is TRBJ1-5; tentatively, D is TRBD1 (6 bases). The CDR3 loop spans 14 amino acids. CDR1 SGHDT and CDR2 YYEEEE come from the germline V gene. Trimming removed 4 bases from V and 1 base from J, with 9 bases in between. In DNA, the CDR3 is TGTGCCAGCAGCCCCGGACAGAGCAATCAGCCCCAGCATTTT. The encoded protein is CASSPGQSNQPQHF.

The chain couples TRBV6-6 to TRBJ1-6; possibly TRBD1 for D (6 bases). Germline CDR1 reads MNHNY; CDR2 reads SVGAGI (reference sequence). The V end lost 6 bases, the J end lost 6 bases, and 12 bases lay between the germline ends. The CDR3 totals 14 residues. CDR3 in amino acids: CASSSGQLNSPLHF. CDR3 DNA sequence: TGTGCCAGCAGCTCCGGACAGCTTAATTCACCCCTCCACTTT.

V and J are TRBV7-3 and TRBJ1-1; 8 bases map to TRBD1. The germline CDR1 and CDR2 sequences are SGHTA and FQGTGA. CDR3 length: 15 amino acids. V lost 3 bases, J lost 1 base, and 4 bases stayed unmatched. The CDR3, as DNA: TGTGCCAGCAGCTTGGGGGACAGGAGGAACACTGAAGCTTTCTTT. Its protein is CASSLGDRRNTEAFF.

This clone has only a few counts. The rearrangement joins TRBV9 to TRBJ2-2; D is perhaps TRBD2 (5 bases). CDR1 is SGDLS, CDR2 YYNGEE, per germline. There are 16 residues in the CDR3. V dropped 3 bases and J dropped 4 bases, with 16 bases sitting between them. For the CDR3, the DNA is TGTGCCAGCAGCGCCCCCATTACTAGTTCCACCGGGGAGCTGTTTTTT. Translation gives CASSAPITSSTGELFF. Full variable domain (rest looked up from reference TRBV9 and TRBJ2-2): DSGVTQTPKHLITATGQRVTLRCSPRSGDLSVYWYQQSLDQGLQFLIQYYNGEERAKGNILERFSAQQFPDLHSELNLSSLELGDSALYFCASSAPITSSTGELFFGEGSRLTVL.

The chain combines TRBV19 with TRBJ2-7; D is perhaps TRBD1 or TRBD2 (5 bases each). The V end lost 9 bases, the J end lost 2 bases, and 20 bases lay between the germline ends. The CDR3 loop spans 15 amino acids. Germline values: CDR1 LNHDA, CDR2 SQIVND (reference sequence). The CDR3 DNA is TGTGCCAGCACGGCCCACGGGACCGGGGCCTACGAGCAGTACTTC. Translation gives CASTAHGTGAYEQYF.

The genes are TRBV6-5 and TRBJ2-7; 9 bases map to TRBD2. V was pared by 4 bases and J by 5 bases, with 12 bases of the junction left unmatched. Germline lookup yields CDR1 MNHEY and CDR2 SVGAGI. The CDR3 consists of 16 residues. The CDR3, as DNA: TGTGCCAGCAGTTCGGGGCGGGGGGGCCAAGTAGACGAGCAGTACTTC. Protein sequence: CASSSGRGGQVDEQYF.

The rearrangement links TRBV19 to TRBJ1-4; TRBD1 aligns across 9 bases. The germline gives CDR1 LNHDA, CDR2 SQIVND (reference sequence). V lost 10 bases to trimming and J lost 3 bases; unmatched junction nucleotides: 9. This CDR3 is built from 15 residues. As DNA, the CDR3 is TGTGCCACCGCTGCCCGGGACAGGGCTAATGAAAAACTGTTTTTT. This codes for CATAARDRANEKLFF.

This clone has only one observation. The chain couples TRBV6-6 to TRBJ2-3; D not certain. Germline loops: CDR1 MNHNY, CDR2 SVGAGI (reference sequence). This CDR3 has 12 amino acids. Trimming shortened V by 6 bases and J by 4 bases, and 8 bases separated the two germline ends. The CDR3 DNA follows: TGTGCCAGCAGCGGCGGACCAGATACGCAGTATTTT. Translating gives CASSGGPDTQYF.

The V call is TRBV6-5, the J call TRBJ1-5; possible D gene TRBD1, 5 bases. The CDR3 sequence is 15 residues long. Germline V lookup: CDR1 MNHEY, CDR2 SVGAGI. Trimming left V 0 bases short and J 6 bases short, with 12 bases between. DNA for the CDR3: TGTGCCAGCAGTTACTCAGGCAGGGATGGTCAGCCCCAGCATTTT. This sequence encodes CASSYSGRDGQPQHF.